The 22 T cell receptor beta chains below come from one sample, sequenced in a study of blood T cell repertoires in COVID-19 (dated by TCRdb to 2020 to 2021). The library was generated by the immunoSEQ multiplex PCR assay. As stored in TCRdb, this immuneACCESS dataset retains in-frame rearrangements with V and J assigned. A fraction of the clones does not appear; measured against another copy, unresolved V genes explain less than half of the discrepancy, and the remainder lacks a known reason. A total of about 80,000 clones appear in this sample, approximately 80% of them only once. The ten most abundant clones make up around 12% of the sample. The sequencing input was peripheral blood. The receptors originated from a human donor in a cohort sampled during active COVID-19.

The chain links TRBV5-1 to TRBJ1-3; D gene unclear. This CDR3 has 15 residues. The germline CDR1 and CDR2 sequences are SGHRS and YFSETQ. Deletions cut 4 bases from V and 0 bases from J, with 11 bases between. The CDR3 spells CASSVDGNSGNTIYF. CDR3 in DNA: TGCGCCAGCAGCGTGGACGGGAACTCTGGAAACACCATATATTTT. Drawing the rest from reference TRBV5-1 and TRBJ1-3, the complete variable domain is KAGVTQTPRYLIKTRGQQVTLSCSPISGHRSVSWYQQTPGQGLQFLFEYFSETQRNKGNFPGRFSGRQFSNSRSEMNVSTLELGDSALYLCASSVDGNSGNTIYFGEGSWLTVV.

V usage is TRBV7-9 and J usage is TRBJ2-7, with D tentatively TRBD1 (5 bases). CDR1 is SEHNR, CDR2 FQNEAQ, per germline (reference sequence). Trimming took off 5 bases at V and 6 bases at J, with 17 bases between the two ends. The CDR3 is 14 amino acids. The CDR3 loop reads CASSEQVPGGEQYF. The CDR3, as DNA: TGTGCCAGCAGCGAACAGGTGCCTGGTGGCGAGCAGTACTTC.

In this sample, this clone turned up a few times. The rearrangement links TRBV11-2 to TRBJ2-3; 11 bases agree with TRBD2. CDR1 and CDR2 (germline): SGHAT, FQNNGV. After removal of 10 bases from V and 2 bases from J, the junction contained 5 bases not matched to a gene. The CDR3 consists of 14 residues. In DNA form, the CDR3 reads TGTGCCACGGGGACTAGCGGACACACAGATACGCAGTATTTT. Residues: CATGTSGHTDTQYF.

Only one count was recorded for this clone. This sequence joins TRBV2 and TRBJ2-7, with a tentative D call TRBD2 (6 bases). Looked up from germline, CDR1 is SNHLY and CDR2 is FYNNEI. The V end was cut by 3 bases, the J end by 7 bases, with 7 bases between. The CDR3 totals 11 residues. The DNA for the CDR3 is TGTGCCAGCAGTGATGGGGGGGAGCAGTACTTC. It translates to CASSDGGEQYF.

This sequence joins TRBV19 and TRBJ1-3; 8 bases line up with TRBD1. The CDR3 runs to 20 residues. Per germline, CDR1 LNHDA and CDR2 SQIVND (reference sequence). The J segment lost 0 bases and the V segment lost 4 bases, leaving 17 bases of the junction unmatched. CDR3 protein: CASSTKWVGTGLLSGNTIYF. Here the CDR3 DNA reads TGTGCCAGTAGTACCAAATGGGTCGGGACAGGCCTCCTCTCTGGAAACACCATATATTTT. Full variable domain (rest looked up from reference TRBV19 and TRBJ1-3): DGGITQSPKYLFRKEGQNVTLSCEQNLNHDAMYWYRQDPGQGLRLIYYSQIVNDFQKGDIAEGYSVSREKKESFPLTVTSAQKNPTAFYLCASSTKWVGTGLLSGNTIYFGEGSWLTVV.

The DNA of the CDR3 is TGTGCCAGCAGTCAGGGTTCTGAAAAACTGTTTTTT. Protein sequence: CASSQGSEKLFF. This sequence joins TRBV12-3 or TRBV12-4 and TRBJ1-4; D might be TRBD1 (5 bases). This CDR3 region has 12 residues. The ends were cut back, 5 bases at V and 7 bases at J, with 8 bases in the middle.

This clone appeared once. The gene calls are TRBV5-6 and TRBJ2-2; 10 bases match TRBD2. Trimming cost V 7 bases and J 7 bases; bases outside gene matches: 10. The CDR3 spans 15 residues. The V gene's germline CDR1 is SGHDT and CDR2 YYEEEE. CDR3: CASAPAGGHIGELFF. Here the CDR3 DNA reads TGTGCCAGCGCCCCAGCGGGGGGGCATATCGGGGAGCTGTTTTTT.

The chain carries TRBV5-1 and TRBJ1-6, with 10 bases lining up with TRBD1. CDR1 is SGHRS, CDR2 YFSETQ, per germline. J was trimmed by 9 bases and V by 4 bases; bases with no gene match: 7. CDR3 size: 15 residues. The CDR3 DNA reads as TGCGCCAGCAGCCTATCGGGACAGGGGAGTTCACCCCTCCACTTT. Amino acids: CASSLSGQGSSPLHF.

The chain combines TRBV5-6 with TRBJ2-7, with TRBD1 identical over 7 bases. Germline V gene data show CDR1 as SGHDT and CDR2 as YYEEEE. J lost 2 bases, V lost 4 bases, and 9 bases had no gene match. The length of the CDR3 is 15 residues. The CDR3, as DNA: TGTGCCAGCAGCCTCGCCAGGGGGATTCCCTACGAGCAGTACTTC. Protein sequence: CASSLARGIPYEQYF.

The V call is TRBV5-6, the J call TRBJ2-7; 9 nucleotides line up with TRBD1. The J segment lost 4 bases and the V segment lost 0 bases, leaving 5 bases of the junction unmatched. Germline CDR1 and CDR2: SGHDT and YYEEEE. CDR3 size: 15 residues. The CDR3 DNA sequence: TGTGCCAGCAGCTTGGCCGGGACAGGGAATTACGAGCAGTACTTC. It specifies CASSLAGTGNYEQYF.

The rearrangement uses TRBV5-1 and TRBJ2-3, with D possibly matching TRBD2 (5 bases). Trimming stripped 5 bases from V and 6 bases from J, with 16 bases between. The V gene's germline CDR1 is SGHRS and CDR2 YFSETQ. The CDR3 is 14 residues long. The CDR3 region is CASRGSVRVDTQYF. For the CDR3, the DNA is TGCGCCAGCAGAGGTAGCGTCAGAGTCGATACGCAGTATTTT.

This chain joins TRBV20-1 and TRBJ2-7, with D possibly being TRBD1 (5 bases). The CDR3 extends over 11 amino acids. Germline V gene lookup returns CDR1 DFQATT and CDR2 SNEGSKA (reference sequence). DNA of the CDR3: TGCAGCCCCAAAGCAGGGCACGAGCAGTACTTC. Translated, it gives CSPKAGHEQYF.

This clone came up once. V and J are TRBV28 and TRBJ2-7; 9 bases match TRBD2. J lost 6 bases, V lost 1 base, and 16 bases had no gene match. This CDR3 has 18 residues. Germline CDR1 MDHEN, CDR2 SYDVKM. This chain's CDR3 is CASSLFMGGGASRFEQYF. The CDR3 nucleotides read TGTGCCAGCAGTTTATTTATGGGCGGGGGGGCCTCAAGATTCGAGCAGTACTTC.

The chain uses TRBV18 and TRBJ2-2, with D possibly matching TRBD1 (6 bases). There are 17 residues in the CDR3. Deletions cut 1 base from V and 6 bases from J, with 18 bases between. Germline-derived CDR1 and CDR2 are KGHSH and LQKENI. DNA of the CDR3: TGTGCCAGCTCACCACTTTTTTCCAGGGGCCGCGCCGGGGAGCTGTTTTTT. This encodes CASSPLFSRGRAGELFF.

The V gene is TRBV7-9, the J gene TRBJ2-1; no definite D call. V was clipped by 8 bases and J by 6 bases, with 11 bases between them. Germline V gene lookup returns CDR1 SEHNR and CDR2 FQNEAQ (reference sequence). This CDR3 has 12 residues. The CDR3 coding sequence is TGTGCCAGCCTAACAGTGAGCAATGAGCAGTTCTTC. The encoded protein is CASLTVSNEQFF. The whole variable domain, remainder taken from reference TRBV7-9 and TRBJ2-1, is DTGVSQNPRHKITKRGQNVTFRCDPISEHNRLYWYRQTLGQGPEFLTYFQNEAQLEKSRLLSDRFSAERPKGSFSTLEIQRTEQGDSAMYLCASLTVSNEQFFGPGTRLTVL.

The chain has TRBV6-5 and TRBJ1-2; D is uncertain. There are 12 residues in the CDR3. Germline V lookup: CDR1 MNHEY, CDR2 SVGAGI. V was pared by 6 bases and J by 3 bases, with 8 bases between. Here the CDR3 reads CASRFGDYGYTF. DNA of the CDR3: TGTGCCAGCAGGTTCGGGGACTATGGCTACACCTTC.

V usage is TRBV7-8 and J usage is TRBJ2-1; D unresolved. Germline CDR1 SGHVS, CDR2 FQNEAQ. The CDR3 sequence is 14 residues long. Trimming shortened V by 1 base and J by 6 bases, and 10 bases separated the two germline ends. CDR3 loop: CASSLDEAINEQFF. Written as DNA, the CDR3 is TGTGCCAGCAGCTTAGACGAGGCCATCAATGAGCAGTTCTTC. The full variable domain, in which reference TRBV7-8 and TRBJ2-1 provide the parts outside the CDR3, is GAGVSQSPRYKVAKRGQDVALRCDPISGHVSLFWYQQALGQGPEFLTYFQNEAQLDKSGLPSDRFFAERPEGSVSTLKIQRTQQEDSAVYLCASSLDEAINEQFFGPGTRLTVL.

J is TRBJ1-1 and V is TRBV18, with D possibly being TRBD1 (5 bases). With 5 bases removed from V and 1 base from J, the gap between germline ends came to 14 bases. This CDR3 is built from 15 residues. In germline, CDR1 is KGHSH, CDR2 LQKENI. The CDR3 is CASSNWIGGNTEAFF. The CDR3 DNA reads TGTGCCAGCTCAAACTGGATCGGGGGGAACACTGAAGCTTTCTTT.

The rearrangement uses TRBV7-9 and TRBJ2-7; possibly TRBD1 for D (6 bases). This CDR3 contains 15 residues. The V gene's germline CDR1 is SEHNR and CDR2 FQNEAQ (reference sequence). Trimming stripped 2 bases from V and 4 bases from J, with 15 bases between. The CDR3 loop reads CASSLLTQGIYEQYF. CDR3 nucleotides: TGTGCCAGCAGCTTACTGACACAGGGAATTTACGAGCAGTACTTC.

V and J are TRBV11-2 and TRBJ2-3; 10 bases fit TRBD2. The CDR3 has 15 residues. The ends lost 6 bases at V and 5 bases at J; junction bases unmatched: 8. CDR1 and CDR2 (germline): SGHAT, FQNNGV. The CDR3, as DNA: TGTGCCAGCAGGCAAGCGGGGGGGCATGGAGATACGCAGTATTTT. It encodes CASRQAGGHGDTQYF.

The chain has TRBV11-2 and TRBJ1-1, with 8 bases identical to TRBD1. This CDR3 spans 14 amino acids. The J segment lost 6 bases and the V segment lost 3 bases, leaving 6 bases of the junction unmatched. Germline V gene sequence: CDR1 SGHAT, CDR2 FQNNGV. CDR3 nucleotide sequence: TGTGCCAGCAGCTTTATTCAGGGGGCGGCTGAAGCTTTCTTT. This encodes CASSFIQGAAEAFF.

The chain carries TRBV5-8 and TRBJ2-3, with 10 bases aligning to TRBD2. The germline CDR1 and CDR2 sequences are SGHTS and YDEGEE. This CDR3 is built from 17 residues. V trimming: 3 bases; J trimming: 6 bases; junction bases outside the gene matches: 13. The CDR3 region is CASSSVGAGGSRDTQYF. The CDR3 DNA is TGTGCCAGCAGCTCGGTGGGAGCGGGGGGGTCACGCGATACGCAGTATTTT.